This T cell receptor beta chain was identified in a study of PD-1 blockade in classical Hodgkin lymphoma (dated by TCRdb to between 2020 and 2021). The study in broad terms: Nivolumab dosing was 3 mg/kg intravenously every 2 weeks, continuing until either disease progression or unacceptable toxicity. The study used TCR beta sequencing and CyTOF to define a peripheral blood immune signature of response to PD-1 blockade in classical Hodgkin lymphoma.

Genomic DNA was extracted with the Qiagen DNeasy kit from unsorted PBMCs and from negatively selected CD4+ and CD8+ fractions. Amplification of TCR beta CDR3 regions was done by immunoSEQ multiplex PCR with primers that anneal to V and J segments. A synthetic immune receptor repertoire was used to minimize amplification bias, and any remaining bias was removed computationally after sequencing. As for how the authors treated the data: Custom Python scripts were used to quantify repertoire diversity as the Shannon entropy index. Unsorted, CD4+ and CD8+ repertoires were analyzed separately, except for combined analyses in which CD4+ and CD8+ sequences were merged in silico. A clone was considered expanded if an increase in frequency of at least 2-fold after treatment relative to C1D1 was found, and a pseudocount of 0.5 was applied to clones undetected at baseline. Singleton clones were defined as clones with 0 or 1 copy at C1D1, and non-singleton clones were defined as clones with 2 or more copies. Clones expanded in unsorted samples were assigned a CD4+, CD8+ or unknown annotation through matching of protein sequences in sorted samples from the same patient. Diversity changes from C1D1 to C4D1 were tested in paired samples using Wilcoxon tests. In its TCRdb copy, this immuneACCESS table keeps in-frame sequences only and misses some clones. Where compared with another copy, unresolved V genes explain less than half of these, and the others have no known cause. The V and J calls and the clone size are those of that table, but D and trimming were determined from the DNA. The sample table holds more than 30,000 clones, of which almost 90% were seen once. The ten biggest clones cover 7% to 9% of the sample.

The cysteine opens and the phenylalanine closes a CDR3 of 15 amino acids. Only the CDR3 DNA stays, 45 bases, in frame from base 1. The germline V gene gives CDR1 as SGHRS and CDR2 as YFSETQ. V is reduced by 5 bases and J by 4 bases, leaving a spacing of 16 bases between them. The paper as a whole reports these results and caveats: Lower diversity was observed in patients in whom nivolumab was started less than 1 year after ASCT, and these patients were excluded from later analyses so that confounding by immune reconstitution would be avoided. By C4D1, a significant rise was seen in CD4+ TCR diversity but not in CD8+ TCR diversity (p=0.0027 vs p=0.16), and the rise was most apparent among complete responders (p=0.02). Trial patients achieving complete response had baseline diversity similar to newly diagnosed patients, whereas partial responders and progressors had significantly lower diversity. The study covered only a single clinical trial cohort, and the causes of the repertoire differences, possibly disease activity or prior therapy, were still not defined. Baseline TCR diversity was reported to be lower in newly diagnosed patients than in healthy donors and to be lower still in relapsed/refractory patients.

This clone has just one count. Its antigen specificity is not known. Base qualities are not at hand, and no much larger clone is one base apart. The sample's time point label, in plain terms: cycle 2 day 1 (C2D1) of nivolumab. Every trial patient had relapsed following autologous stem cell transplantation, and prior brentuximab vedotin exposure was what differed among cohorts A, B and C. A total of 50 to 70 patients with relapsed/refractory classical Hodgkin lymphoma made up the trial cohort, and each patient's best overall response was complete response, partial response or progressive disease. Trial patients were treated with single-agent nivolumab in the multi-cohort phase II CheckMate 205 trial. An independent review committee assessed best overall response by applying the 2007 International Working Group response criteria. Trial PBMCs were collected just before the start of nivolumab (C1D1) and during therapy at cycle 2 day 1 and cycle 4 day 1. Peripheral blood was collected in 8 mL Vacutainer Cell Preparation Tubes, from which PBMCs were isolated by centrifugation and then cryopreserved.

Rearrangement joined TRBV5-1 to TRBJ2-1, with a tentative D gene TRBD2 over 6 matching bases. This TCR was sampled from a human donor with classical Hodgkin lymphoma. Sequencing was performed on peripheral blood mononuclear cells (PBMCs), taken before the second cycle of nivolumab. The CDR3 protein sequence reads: CASRGDGSGYNEQFF. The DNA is TGCGCCAGCAGAGGTGACGGGAGTGGGTACAATGAGCAGTTCTTC.